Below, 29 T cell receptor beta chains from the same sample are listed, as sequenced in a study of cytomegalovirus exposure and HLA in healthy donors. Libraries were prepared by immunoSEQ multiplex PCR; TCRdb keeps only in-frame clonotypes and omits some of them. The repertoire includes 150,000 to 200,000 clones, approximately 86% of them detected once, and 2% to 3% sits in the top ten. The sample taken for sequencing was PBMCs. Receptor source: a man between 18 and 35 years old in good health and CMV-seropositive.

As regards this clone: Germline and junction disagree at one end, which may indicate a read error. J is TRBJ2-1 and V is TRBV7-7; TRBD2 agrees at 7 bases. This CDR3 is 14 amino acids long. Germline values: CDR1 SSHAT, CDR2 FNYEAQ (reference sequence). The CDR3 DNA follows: TGTGCTAGCAGCTCGGGGGGTTCCTACAATGAGCAGTTCTTC. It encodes CASSSGGSYNEQFF.

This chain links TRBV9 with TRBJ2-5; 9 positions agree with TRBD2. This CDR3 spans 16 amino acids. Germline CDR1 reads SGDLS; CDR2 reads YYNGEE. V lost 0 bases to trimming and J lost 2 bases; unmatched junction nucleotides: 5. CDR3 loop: CASSVGSGRYQETQYF. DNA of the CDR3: TGTGCCAGCAGCGTAGGGAGCGGGAGGTATCAAGAGACCCAGTACTTC.

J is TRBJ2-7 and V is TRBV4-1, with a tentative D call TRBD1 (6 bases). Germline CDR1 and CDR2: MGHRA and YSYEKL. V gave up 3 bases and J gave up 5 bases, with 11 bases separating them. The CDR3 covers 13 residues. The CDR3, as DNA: TGCGCCAGCAGCCACGACAAGGGGGACGAGCAGTACTTC. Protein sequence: CASSHDKGDEQYF.

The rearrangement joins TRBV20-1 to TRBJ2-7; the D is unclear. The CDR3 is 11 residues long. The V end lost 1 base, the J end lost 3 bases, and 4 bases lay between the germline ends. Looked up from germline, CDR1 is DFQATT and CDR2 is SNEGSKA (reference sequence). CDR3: CSARAGYEQYF. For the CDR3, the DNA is TGCAGTGCTAGAGCAGGCTACGAGCAGTACTTC.

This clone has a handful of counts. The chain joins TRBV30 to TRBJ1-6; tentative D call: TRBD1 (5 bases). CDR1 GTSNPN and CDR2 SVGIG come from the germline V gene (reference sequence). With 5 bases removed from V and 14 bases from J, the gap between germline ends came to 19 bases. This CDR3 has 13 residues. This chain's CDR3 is CAWGRAGFMALHF. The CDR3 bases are TGTGCCTGGGGCAGGGCCGGCTTTATGGCCCTCCACTTT.

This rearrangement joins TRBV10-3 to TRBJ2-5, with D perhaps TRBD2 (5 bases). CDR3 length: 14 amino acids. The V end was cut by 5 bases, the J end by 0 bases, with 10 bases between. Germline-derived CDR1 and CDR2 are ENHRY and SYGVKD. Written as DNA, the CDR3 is TGTGCCATCAGTACCTCGGGGAACCAAGAGACCCAGTACTTC. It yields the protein CAISTSGNQETQYF.

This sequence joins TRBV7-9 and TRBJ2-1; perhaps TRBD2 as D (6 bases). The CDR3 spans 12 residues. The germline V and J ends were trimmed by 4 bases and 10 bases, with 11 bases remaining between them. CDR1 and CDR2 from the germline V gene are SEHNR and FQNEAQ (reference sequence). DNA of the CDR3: TGTGCCAGCAGCTGGGGAGGCGGGGAGCAGTTCTTC. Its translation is CASSWGGGEQFF.

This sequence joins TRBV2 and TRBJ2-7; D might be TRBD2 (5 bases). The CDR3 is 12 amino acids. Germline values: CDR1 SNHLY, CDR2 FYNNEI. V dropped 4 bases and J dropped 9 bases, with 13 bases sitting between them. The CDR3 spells CASSGFSGRQYF. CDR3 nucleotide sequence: TGTGCCAGCAGTGGTTTTTCTGGGAGGCAGTACTTC.

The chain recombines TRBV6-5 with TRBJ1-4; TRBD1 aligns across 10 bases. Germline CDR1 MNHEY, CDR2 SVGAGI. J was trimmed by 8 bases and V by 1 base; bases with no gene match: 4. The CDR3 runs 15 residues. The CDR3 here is CASSYFGTGAEKLFF. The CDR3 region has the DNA TGTGCCAGCAGTTACTTCGGGACAGGGGCAGAAAAACTGTTTTTT.

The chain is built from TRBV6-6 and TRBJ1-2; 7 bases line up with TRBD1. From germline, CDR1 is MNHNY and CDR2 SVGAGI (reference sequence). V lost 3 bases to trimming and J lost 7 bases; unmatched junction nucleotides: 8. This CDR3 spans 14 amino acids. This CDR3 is CASSYFTGDGGYTF. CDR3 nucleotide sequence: TGTGCCAGCAGTTATTTCACAGGGGACGGTGGCTACACCTTC.

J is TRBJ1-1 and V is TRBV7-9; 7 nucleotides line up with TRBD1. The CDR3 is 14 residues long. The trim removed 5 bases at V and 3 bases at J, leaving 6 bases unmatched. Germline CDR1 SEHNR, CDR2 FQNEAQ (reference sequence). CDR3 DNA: TGTGCCAGCAGCCCTCGACAGGGTTACACTGAAGCTTTCTTT. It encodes CASSPRQGYTEAFF.

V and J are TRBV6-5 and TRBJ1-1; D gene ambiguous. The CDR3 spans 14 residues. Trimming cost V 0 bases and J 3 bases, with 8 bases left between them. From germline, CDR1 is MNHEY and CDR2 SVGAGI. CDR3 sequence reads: CASSYSHRDTEAFF. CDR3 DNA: TGTGCCAGCAGTTACTCCCACCGGGACACTGAAGCTTTCTTT.

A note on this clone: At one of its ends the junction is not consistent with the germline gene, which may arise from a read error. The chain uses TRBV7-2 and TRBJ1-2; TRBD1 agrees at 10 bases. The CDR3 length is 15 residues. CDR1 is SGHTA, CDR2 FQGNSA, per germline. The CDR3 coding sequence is TGCGCCAGCAGCCAAGCGAGGACAGGGGGCTATGGCTACACCTTC. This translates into CASSQARTGGYGYTF.

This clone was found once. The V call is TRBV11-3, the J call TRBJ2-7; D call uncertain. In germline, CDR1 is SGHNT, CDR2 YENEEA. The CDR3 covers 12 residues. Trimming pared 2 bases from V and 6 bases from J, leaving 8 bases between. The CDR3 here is CASSLRSGEQYF. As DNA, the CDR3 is TGTGCCAGCAGCTTACGATCCGGCGAGCAGTACTTC.

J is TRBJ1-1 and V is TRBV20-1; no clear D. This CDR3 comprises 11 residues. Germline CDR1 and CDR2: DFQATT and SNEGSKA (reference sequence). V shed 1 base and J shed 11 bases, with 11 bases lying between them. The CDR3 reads CSARVYDMAFF. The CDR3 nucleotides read TGCAGTGCTAGAGTATACGACATGGCTTTCTTT.

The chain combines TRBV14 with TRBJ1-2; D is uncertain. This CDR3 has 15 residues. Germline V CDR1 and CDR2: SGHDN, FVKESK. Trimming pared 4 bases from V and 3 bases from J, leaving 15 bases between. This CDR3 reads CASSREGGRYYGYTF. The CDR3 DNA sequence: TGTGCCAGCAGCCGGGAAGGCGGGAGATACTATGGCTACACCTTC. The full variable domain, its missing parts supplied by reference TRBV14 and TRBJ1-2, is EAGVTQFPSHSVIEKGQTVTLRCDPISGHDNLYWYRRVMGKEIKFLLHFVKESKQDESGMPNNRFLAERTGGTYSTLKVQPAELEDSGVYFCASSREGGRYYGYTFGSGTRLTVV.

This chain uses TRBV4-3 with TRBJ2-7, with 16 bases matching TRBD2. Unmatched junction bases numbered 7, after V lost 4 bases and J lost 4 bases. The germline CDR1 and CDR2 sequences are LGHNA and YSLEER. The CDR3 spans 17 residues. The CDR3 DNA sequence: TGCGCCAGCAGCCCGGGACTAGCGGGAGGGCCGGTATACGAGCAGTACTTC. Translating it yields CASSPGLAGGPVYEQYF.

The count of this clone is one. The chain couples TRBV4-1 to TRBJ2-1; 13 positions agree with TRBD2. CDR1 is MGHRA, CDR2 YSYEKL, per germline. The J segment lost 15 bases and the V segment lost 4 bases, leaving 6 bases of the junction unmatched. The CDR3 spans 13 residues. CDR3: CASSLGLAGKRFF. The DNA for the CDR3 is TGCGCCAGCAGCCTGGGACTAGCGGGAAAACGGTTCTTC.

The CDR3 sequence: CASSSSGARETQYF. CDR3 sequence (DNA): TGTGCCAGCAGTTCCTCAGGGGCTAGGGAGACCCAGTACTTC. The chain recombines TRBV27 with TRBJ2-5; a possible D gene is TRBD1 (6 bases). Germline assignment: CDR1 MNHEY and CDR2 SMNVEV (reference sequence). The CDR3 extends over 14 amino acids. V dropped 4 bases and J dropped 5 bases, with 14 bases sitting between them.

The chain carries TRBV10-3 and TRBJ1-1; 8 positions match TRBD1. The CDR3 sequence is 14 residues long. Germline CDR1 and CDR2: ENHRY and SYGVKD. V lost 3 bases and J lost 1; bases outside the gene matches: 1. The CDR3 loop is CAISDGTGNTEAFF. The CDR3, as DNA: TGTGCCATCAGTGACGGGACAGGGAACACTGAAGCTTTCTTT.

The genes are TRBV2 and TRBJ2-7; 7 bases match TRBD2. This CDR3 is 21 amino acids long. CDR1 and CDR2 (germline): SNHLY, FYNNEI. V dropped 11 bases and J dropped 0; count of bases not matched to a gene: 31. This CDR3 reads CAGLRDGFFSGPGGSSYEQYF. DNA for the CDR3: TGTGCCGGGCTTCGGGACGGCTTCTTTAGCGGTCCGGGGGGTAGCTCCTACGAGCAGTACTTC.

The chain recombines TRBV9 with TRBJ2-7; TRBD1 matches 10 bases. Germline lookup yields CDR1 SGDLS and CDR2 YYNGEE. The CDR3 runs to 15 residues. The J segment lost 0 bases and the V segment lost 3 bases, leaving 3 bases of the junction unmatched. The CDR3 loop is CASSAGTGVSYEQYF. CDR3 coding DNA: TGTGCCAGCAGCGCCGGGACAGGGGTCTCCTACGAGCAGTACTTC.

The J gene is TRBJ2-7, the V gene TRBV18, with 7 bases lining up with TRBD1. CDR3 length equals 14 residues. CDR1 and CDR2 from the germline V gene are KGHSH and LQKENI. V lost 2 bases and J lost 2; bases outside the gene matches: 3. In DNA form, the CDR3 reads TGTGCCAGCTCACCAAAGACAGGGCCCTACGAGCAGTACTTC. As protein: CASSPKTGPYEQYF.

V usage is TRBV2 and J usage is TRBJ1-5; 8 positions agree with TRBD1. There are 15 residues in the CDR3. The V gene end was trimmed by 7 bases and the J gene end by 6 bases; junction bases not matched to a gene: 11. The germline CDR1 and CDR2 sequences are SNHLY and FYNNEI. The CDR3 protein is CASKQTGAAGQPQHF. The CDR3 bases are TGTGCCAGCAAGCAGACAGGGGCGGCAGGTCAGCCCCAGCATTTT.

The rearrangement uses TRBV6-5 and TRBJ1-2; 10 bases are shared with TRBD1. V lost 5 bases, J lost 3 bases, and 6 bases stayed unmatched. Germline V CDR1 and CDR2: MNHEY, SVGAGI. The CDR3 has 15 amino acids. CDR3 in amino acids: CASSPRQGAYYGYTF. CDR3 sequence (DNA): TGTGCCAGCAGTCCCCGACAGGGGGCTTACTATGGCTACACCTTC.

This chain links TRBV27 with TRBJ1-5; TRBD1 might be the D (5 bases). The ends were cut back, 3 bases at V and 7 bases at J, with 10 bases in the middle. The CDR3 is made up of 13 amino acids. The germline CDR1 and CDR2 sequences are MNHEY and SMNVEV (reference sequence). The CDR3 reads CASSLGGEQPQHF. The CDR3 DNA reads TGTGCCAGCAGTTTGGGAGGGGAGCAGCCCCAGCATTTT.

The CDR3 nucleotides read TGTGCCAGCAGCGATGGGACAGGGTCGATGAACACTGAAGCTTTCTTT. It is translated as CASSDGTGSMNTEAFF. The chain carries TRBV9 and TRBJ1-1; 9 bases match TRBD1. The CDR3 spans 16 residues. Per the germline V gene, CDR1 is SGDLS and CDR2 is YYNGEE. V trimming: 3 bases; J trimming: 0 bases; junction bases outside the gene matches: 6.

The DNA of the CDR3 is TGTGCCAGCAGCCTTGGCCTAGTCCACAATGAGCAGTTCTTC. It yields the protein CASSLGLVHNEQFF. This chain connects TRBV9 to TRBJ2-1; D gene ambiguous. Germline V gene data show CDR1 as SGDLS and CDR2 as YYNGEE. This CDR3 has 14 residues. V lost 4 bases, J lost 5 bases, and 13 bases lay in between. Full variable domain (missing parts from reference TRBV9 and TRBJ2-1): DSGVTQTPKHLITATGQRVTLRCSPRSGDLSVYWYQQSLDQGLQFLIQYYNGEERAKGNILERFSAQQFPDLHSELNLSSLELGDSALYFCASSLGLVHNEQFFGPGTRLTVL.

CDR3 DNA sequence: TGCGCCAGCAGCCAATGGCAGGGTTCTCCCTACGAGCAGTACTTC. This gives the protein CASSQWQGSPYEQYF. The chain is built from TRBV4-3 and TRBJ2-7, with D tentatively TRBD1 (5 bases). With 2 bases removed from V and 2 bases from J, the gap between germline ends came to 13 bases. The CDR3 spans 15 residues. Per the germline V gene, CDR1 is LGHNA and CDR2 is YSLEER.